The 13 T cell receptor beta chains in this list originate from one sample, sequenced in a study of shared T cell receptors in the human thymus. Generated by immunoSEQ multiplex PCR, the TCRdb table keeps only in-frame clones and is missing some. The table includes hundreds of thousands of clones, roughly 86% detected once. These records were also assigned to another study, of human thymus T cells.

The sequenced material came from thymocytes. The receptors come from a boy in the first two years of life with a congenital heart defect.

This sequence joins TRBV10-3 and TRBJ1-2; no definite D call. This CDR3 spans 14 amino acids. The ends were cut back, 0 bases at V and 4 bases at J, with 9 bases in the middle. In germline, CDR1 is ENHRY, CDR2 SYGVKD. This CDR3 reads CAISESSTVYGYTF. CDR3 coding DNA: TGTGCCATCAGTGAGTCTAGTACAGTCTATGGCTACACCTTC.

V and J are TRBV5-1 and TRBJ2-6; D is unresolved. CDR3 length: 14 amino acids. Germline assignment: CDR1 SGHRS and CDR2 YFSETQ. V was shortened by 1 base and J by 0 bases, with 2 bases between the two germline ends. Written as DNA, the CDR3 is TGCGCCAGCAGCTTGTACTCTGGGGCCAACGTCCTGACTTTC. It translates to CASSLYSGANVLTF. Looking up the rest from reference TRBV5-1 and TRBJ2-6 gives the full variable domain: KAGVTQTPRYLIKTRGQQVTLSCSPISGHRSVSWYQQTPGQGLQFLFEYFSETQRNKGNFPGRFSGRQFSNSRSEMNVSTLELGDSALYLCASSLYSGANVLTFGAGSRLTVL.

A remark on this clone: Other DNA sequences in this specimen translate into the identical CDR3. The V and J genes are TRBV4-3 and TRBJ1-1; D not certain. The CDR3 has 15 residues. The germline V gene encodes CDR1 LGHNA and CDR2 YSLEER. V was trimmed by 6 bases and J by 2 bases, leaving 16 bases between them. The CDR3 sequence is CASSKTFQVNTEAFF. Written as DNA, the CDR3 is TGCGCCAGCAGTAAAACCTTCCAGGTTAACACTGAAGCTTTCTTT.

The chain couples TRBV25-1 to TRBJ2-5; D possibly corresponds to TRBD1 (7 bases). V lost 10 bases and J lost 5, with 20 bases in between. CDR3 size: 14 residues. Germline V lookup: CDR1 MGHDK, CDR2 SYGVNS. CDR3 sequence reads: CATVETGEAETQYF. The CDR3 nucleotides read TGTGCCACCGTTGAAACAGGGGAGGCGGAGACCCAGTACTTC.

The CDR3 nucleotides read TGTGCCAGCAGTTTAATGCCCCGGGGTCCCCCCGAGCAGTACTTC. Translated, it gives CASSLMPRGPPEQYF. The chain couples TRBV28 to TRBJ2-7; D possibly corresponds to TRBD2 (5 bases). The V end was cut by 2 bases, the J end by 6 bases, with 17 bases between. CDR3 length: 15 amino acids. Germline values: CDR1 MDHEN, CDR2 SYDVKM.

The V and J genes are TRBV28 and TRBJ1-4, with TRBD1 matching 7 bases. The CDR3 consists of 15 residues. Germline lookup yields CDR1 MDHEN and CDR2 SYDVKM. With V trimmed by 2 bases and J by 7 bases, 7 bases remained unmatched. Written as DNA, the CDR3 is TGTGCCAGCAGTTTAAACAGGGGCAGGCGTGAAAAACTGTTTTTT. Its protein product is CASSLNRGRREKLFF.

This rearrangement joins TRBV5-1 to TRBJ1-1, with D possibly TRBD1 on 6 matching bases. V gave up 4 bases and J gave up 1 base, with 17 bases separating them. Germline CDR1 is SGHRS and CDR2 is YFSETQ. The CDR3 runs 16 residues. For the CDR3, the DNA is TGCGCCAGCAGCAAAAGCCACAGGGATCCGAACACTGAAGCTTTCTTT. Protein sequence: CASSKSHRDPNTEAFF.

This clone showed up just a few times. The V and J genes are TRBV6-5 and TRBJ1-3, with D unresolved. The CDR3 is made up of 15 amino acids. The germline gives CDR1 MNHEY, CDR2 SVGAGI. With 7 bases removed from V and 4 bases from J, the gap between germline ends came to 17 bases. This CDR3 reads CASKADSLVGNTIYF. Written as DNA, the CDR3 is TGTGCCAGCAAGGCGGACTCCTTGGTCGGAAACACCATATATTTT.

The V and J genes are TRBV28 and TRBJ1-2; no clear D gene. CDR1 is MDHEN, CDR2 SYDVKM, per germline. This CDR3 has 14 residues. The V and J ends lost 5 bases and 0 bases respectively, with 10 bases between them. The CDR3 DNA reads TGTGCCAGCAGTCACAGCAACTCTAACTATGGCTACACCTTC. Its protein is CASSHSNSNYGYTF.

V is TRBV7-2 and J is TRBJ2-1; 9 bases agree with TRBD1. Losses at the gene ends were 5 bases for V and 9 bases for J; bases not matched to a gene: 8. Germline V lookup: CDR1 SGHTA, CDR2 FQGNSA. The CDR3 sequence is 14 residues long. CDR3 DNA sequence: TGTGCCAGCAGCCACCCACAGGGGGCCTTTGAGCAGTTCTTC. This sequence encodes CASSHPQGAFEQFF.

The chain has TRBV10-3 and TRBJ2-3; TRBD2 agrees at 8 bases. CDR1 is ENHRY and CDR2 is SYGVKD in the germline V gene. The trim removed 8 bases at V and 2 bases at J, leaving 6 bases unmatched. CDR3 length equals 14 residues. Written as DNA, the CDR3 is TGTGCCATCTCGTTAGCGGGGCCCACAGATACGCAGTATTTT. It yields the protein CAISLAGPTDTQYF.

This clone came up a few times. This sequence joins TRBV7-6 and TRBJ1-1, with TRBD1 matching 11 bases. V dropped 5 bases and J dropped 2; count of bases not matched to a gene: 16. Germline V gene lookup returns CDR1 SGHVS and CDR2 FNYEAQ. The CDR3 sequence is 19 residues long. The CDR3 region has the DNA TGTGCCAGCAGCGCCATATGGGGGACAGGGGGTCGGCAAAACACTGAAGCTTTCTTT. It codes for CASSAIWGTGGRQNTEAFF. Full variable domain (remainder filled in from reference TRBV7-6 and TRBJ1-1): GAGVSQSPRYKVTKRGQDVALRCDPISGHVSLYWYRQALGQGPEFLTYFNYEAQQDKSGLPNDRFSAERPEGSISTLTIQRTEQRDSAMYRCASSAIWGTGGRQNTEAFFGQGTRLTVV.

For the CDR3, the DNA is TGTGCCATCAGTGAGCCCGGGCCAGGGACTAGCGGGGGGACCTCCTACGAGCAGTACTTC. This encodes CAISEPGPGTSGGTSYEQYF. V gene TRBV10-3 combines with J gene TRBJ2-7; TRBD2 aligns across 15 bases. The CDR3 is 20 amino acids. V lost 2 bases and J lost 0; bases outside the gene matches: 11. Germline V gene sequence: CDR1 ENHRY, CDR2 SYGVKD.